The rows below give T cell receptor beta chains drawn from one sample of a study of spatial heterogeneity in lung cancer. MiXCR, applied by TCRdb to the 5' RACE reads, yields one record per CDR3 protein. Found here are 25,000 or so distinct CDR3 sequences, approximately 3.3% of them singletons; the top ten hold less than 35%. Sequencing used PBMCs, obtained at surgery. The receptors come from a female donor with early-stage non-small cell lung cancer. The CDR3 runs from the conserved cysteine through the conserved F or W. Each record gives: J gene, V gene, clone size, CDR3 protein. Clone size is stated in some rows and not others, as once, few, many or a class when expanded.

J: TRBJ1-6; V: TRBV27; size: many; CDR3: CASSLLSRSSWTLHF
J: TRBJ2-7; V: TRBV13; size: many; CDR3: CASSLGGLLGTYEQYF
J: TRBJ2-1; V: TRBV27; size: many; CDR3: CASSLFRTNEQFF
J: TRBJ2-7; V: TRBV11-2; size: many; CDR3: CASSLEGPTYEQYF
J: TRBJ2-6; V: TRBV7-9; size: many; CDR3: CASSPSAGTVPYSSGANVLTF
J: TRBJ2-3; V: TRBV19; size: NA; CDR3: CASNGGRGPPDTQYF
J: TRBJ2-7; V: TRBV6-5; size: many; CDR3: CASRPPGLEEQYF
J: TRBJ2-7; V: TRBV5-1; size: many; CDR3: CASSFDGRYEQYF
J: TRBJ1-6; V: TRBV3-1; size: many; CDR3: CASSLGPDGDSPLHF
J: TRBJ2-3; V: TRBV19; size: many; CDR3: CASYDAGTSEQSTDTQYF
J: TRBJ2-7; V: TRBV19; size: many; CDR3: CASSMGGGGSYEQYF
J: TRBJ1-2; V: TRBV29-1; size: many; CDR3: CSVEGAAFGYGYTF
J: TRBJ2-7; V: TRBV5-1; size: NA; CDR3: CASSGSGLRSYEQYF
J: TRBJ2-3; V: TRBV7-6; size: many; CDR3: CASSPREEELTLAFTDTQYF
J: TRBJ2-5; V: TRBV10-3; size: many; CDR3: CAISESNEARGTQYF
J: TRBJ2-7; V: TRBV4-1; size: many; CDR3: CASSHREAGSYEQYF
J: TRBJ2-3; V: TRBV10-1; size: NA; CDR3: CASSAVSRADTQYF
J: TRBJ2-2; V: TRBV25-1; size: many; CDR3: CASSAASPGELFF
J: TRBJ1-2; V: TRBV7-2; size: many; CDR3: CASSGDRGGYGYTF
J: TRBJ2-7; V: TRBV27; size: many; CDR3: CASRVTGTSVYEQYF
J: TRBJ2-6; V: TRBV20-1; size: many; CDR3: CSARDIGPRANVLTF
J: TRBJ2-5; V: TRBV9; size: NA; CDR3: CASSVRQGETQYF
J: TRBJ1-6; V: TRBV11-2; size: many; CDR3: CASSGGGAGNSPLHF
J: TRBJ2-3; V: TRBV9; size: many; CDR3: CASTPGGTDTQYF
J: TRBJ2-1; V: TRBV9; size: medium-sized; CDR3: CASSVGGLRFHEQFF
J: TRBJ2-1; V: TRBV19; size: many; CDR3: CASSIFSNEQFF
J: TRBJ2-2; V: TRBV7-2; size: NA; CDR3: CASRPGTGALTGELFF
J: TRBJ2-4; V: TRBV2; size: many; CDR3: CASSRTMGKNIQYF
J: TRBJ2-1; V: TRBV6-1; size: many; CDR3: CASSEGTSGNEQFF
J: TRBJ1-1; V: TRBV5-1; size: many; CDR3: CASTDGGYTEAFF
J: TRBJ2-2; V: TRBV3-1; size: many; CDR3: CASSQKGYVATGELFF
J: TRBJ2-3; V: TRBV28; size: NA; CDR3: CASSLGLLAGPSTDTQYF
J: TRBJ2-1; V: TRBV2; size: many; CDR3: CASTGTSGYNEQFF
J: TRBJ2-7; V: TRBV5-1; size: NA; CDR3: CASSPPTGAHEQYF
J: TRBJ2-5; V: TRBV5-6; size: many; CDR3: CASSWPSGSQETQYF
J: TRBJ1-2; V: TRBV30; size: many; CDR3: CAGSSWGAAGGYTF
J: TRBJ2-7; V: TRBV3-1; size: many; CDR3: CASSLRWTSSYEQYF
J: TRBJ2-1; V: TRBV13; size: many; CDR3: CASSLTSGSSYNEQFF
J: TRBJ2-6; V: TRBV6-5; size: many; CDR3: CASSYSGGFGTGANVLTF
J: TRBJ2-7; V: TRBV20-1; size: many; CDR3: CSVRGSGISYEQYF
J: TRBJ2-1; V: TRBV7-3; size: many; CDR3: CASSPSRWGGSNEQFF
J: TRBJ2-7; V: TRBV4-1; size: many; CDR3: CASSQDITLSPYEQYF
J: TRBJ1-6; V: TRBV25-1; size: NA; CDR3: CASSVGDSNSPLHF
J: TRBJ2-6; V: TRBV18; size: many; CDR3: CASSRQSSGANVLTF
J: TRBJ2-7; V: TRBV6-5; size: NA; CDR3: CASSYTTPTPGLVSREQYF
J: TRBJ2-5; V: TRBV2; size: many; CDR3: CASSPGPSQGVPETQYF
J: TRBJ1-5; V: TRBV29-1; size: many; CDR3: CSVGTLNQPQHF
J: TRBJ2-7; V: TRBV29-1; size: medium-sized; CDR3: CSVEDQSYEQYF
J: TRBJ2-7; V: TRBV10-3; size: many; CDR3: CAISAAPGTEGEQYF
J: TRBJ2-7; V: TRBV29-1; size: many; CDR3: CSVDSDRSDYEQYF